This T cell receptor (beta chain) was sequenced in a study of blood T cell repertoires in COVID-19. The CDR3 is 12 residues long. Between the trimmed V and J ends, which lost 2 bases and 5 bases, there was a span of 6 bases. The germline CDR1 and CDR2 sequences are KGHSH and LQKENI. Profiling relied on immunoSEQ multiplex PCR, and the TCRdb table lists in-frame clones only, not all of them. The data show 150,000 or so clones, approximately 91% seen once. What was sequenced was peripheral blood. The receptor was derived from a woman aged 70-85 years with acute or convalescent COVID-19. The chain joins TRBV18 to TRBJ2-5; unclear D gene. The DNA for the CDR3 is TGTGCCAGCTCACCAAACACGGAGACCCAGTACTTC. Translation gives CASSPNTETQYF.